Below are 4 T cell receptor beta chains sequenced from a single sample in a study of CD8+ T cells in alopecia areata (dated by TCRdb to 2016 to 2019). The library was obtained by the immunoSEQ multiplex PCR assay. To provide template for TCR sequencing, every sample had RNA extracted and reverse transcribed into cDNA. TCRdb limited this immuneACCESS table to in-frame rearrangements with V and J called. A share of clones is missing; checked studies link under half to unresolved V genes, and the rest is unexplained. The sample table holds 130,000 or so clones, of which approximately 90% were seen once. The leading ten clones occupy 13% of the sample. This specimen's time point label, interpreted: about 4 weeks on oral tofacitinib. What the treatment or condition label conveys for this sample: oral pan-JAK inhibitor, 5-10 mg twice daily. The starting material was CD8+ T cells sorted from blood, obtained at week 4, from a patient treated with tofacitinib. These receptors came from a human donor with alopecia areata.

This chain connects TRBV7-9 to TRBJ1-2, with a weak D call TRBD1 (6 bases). Germline lookup yields CDR1 SEHNR and CDR2 FQNEAQ (reference sequence). This CDR3 region has 17 residues. Trimming took 2 bases from V and 4 from J, leaving 20 bases between them. The CDR3 is CASSLNLAAGEAYGYTF. Here the CDR3 DNA reads TGTGCCAGCAGCTTAAATTTAGCTGCAGGGGAGGCCTATGGCTACACCTTC.

The chain combines TRBV29-1 with TRBJ1-2, with D hard to call. V was cut by 6 bases and J by 4 bases, with 15 bases left in between. Germline V gives CDR1 SQVTM, CDR2 ANQGSEA. This CDR3 has 13 amino acids. The CDR3 is CSVALAEVYGYTF. CDR3 bases: TGCAGCGTAGCTTTGGCCGAGGTCTATGGCTACACCTTC.

This chain joins TRBV10-3 and TRBJ2-5, with 7 bases identical to TRBD1. Per the germline V gene, CDR1 is ENHRY and CDR2 is SYGVKD. The CDR3 has 17 residues. V was pared by 0 bases and J by 1 base, with 8 bases of the junction left unmatched. The CDR3 DNA sequence: TGTGCCATCAGTGAGTCGGTGACAGGGATTGCCCAAGAGACCCAGTACTTC. Translated: CAISESVTGIAQETQYF.

With regard to this clone: Other DNA sequences in the same sample also yield this CDR3. The V and J genes are TRBV19 and TRBJ1-1; D is undetermined. The V gene's germline CDR1 is LNHDA and CDR2 SQIVND (reference sequence). The CDR3 contains 12 residues. V dropped 3 bases and J dropped 4 bases, with 6 bases sitting between them. The CDR3 is CASSIGSTEAFF. The CDR3 DNA sequence: TGTGCCAGTAGTATTGGCAGCACTGAAGCTTTCTTT.